This T cell receptor beta chain was obtained from a study of cytomegalovirus exposure and HLA in healthy donors (dated by TCRdb to 2016 to 2017). Turning to the overall study: An earlier analysis of 587 of the donors reported over 250 Gb of sequence data and around 100 million unique TCR beta sequences obtained from about 179 million T cells. An early release covering roughly 640 HLA-typed donors comprised approximately 300 gigabases of sequencing data and around 85 million unique TCR sequences. Of the 350 to 400 genotyped donors, approximately 83% fell in the genetic ancestry cluster associated with self-reported Caucasian donors. The aim of the study was to test whether cataloging public T cell receptors could identify signatures of past pathogen exposure. The study used immunosequencing to profile the T cell repertoires of approximately 690 subjects and linked those repertoires to cytomegalovirus serostatus. A separate validation cohort of 90 to 150 different subjects was used in addition to the approximately 700-subject first cohort. To predict cytomegalovirus infection status, the study combined high-throughput TCR immunosequencing, statistical association of individual TCRs with disease status, and machine learning. A later analysis re-analyzed previously published TCR beta repertoires from 666 donors and added high-resolution HLA genotyping to study TCR occurrence patterns. The later analysis used no new phenotypic data to find candidate immune exposures, relying instead on TCR beta sequences and their occurrence across donors. In an earlier analysis of 500 to 650 of the donors, high-throughput TCR beta sequencing was used to judge whether each TCR beta V gene segment behaved as functional or pseudogenic. Donor age, sex, ethnicity and CMV serostatus were compiled together with the repertoire data. In a later genetic analysis, genome-wide SNP genotypes for about three fifths of the roughly 670 donors were used, and that subset was treated as a discovery cohort. Every discovery cohort repertoire had been produced on one sequencing platform. Class I and class II HLA loci were covered by the typing at four-digit resolution. Typing coverage differed by locus: A, B, C, DRB1 and DQB1 were typed in roughly 620-640 donors, DQA1 in 522, DPA1 in 600 to 610, and DPB1 in 400 to 480. Four or five DR-DQ haplotypes were handled as single units for association and clustering because linkage in the cohort was strong. Among over 350 genotyped donors of the cohort, an average of 235,054 unique TCR beta nucleotide sequences were sequenced per donor, about a sixth of them non-productive.

The cohort consisted of more than 650 healthy bone marrow donors. At the time of sampling, every cohort member was nominally healthy, though immune exposures that went unrecorded were likely present. The donor tested CMV seronegative and was one of the 352 seronegative cohort members. Every donor gave a peripheral blood sample, and the peripheral blood mononuclear cells from that sample were used for TCR beta sequencing. Genomic DNA was extracted from the blood cell samples with the Qiagen DNeasy Blood Extraction Kit. Here V drops 1 base and J drops 5 bases, and the junction holds 5 bases not matched to any gene. The CDR3 starts with the cysteine, ends with the phenylalanine, and has 15 residues. Only CDR3 DNA remains: 45 bases, in frame from the first base. Based on the germline V gene, the CDR1 and CDR2 sequences are SGHRS and YFSETQ. Overall study outcomes, separate from this receptor: The sequencing pipeline was judged likely to have produced a cluster of highly shared sequence variants as a technical artifact. A later analysis found that TCR association rates varied across HLA loci, with DRB1 alleles showing the most associated TCRs and HLA-C alleles the fewest. A later analysis found that most CMV-associated TCR beta chains appeared HLA-restricted, with HLA associations seemingly driven largely by CMV exposure. In a later analysis, HLA-associated TCR beta chains were found to be more clonally expanded and to have lower generation probabilities than equally common non-associated chains. A later analysis reported that several top co-occurrence clusters appeared linked to parvovirus B19, influenza, CMV and Epstein-Barr virus. Strong co-occurrence of HLA alleles, especially DR and DQ, made assigning TCR associations to individual alleles difficult. Across donors, most TCR sequences were observed very rarely, whereas some public TCRs were present in many individuals. In an earlier analysis of some 550 of the donors, most TCR beta V segments were observed in productive rearrangements about 87% or about 30% of the time, broadly matching IMGT annotations. Presence/absence analyses assumed roughly uniform sequencing depth across donors, an assumption that may not hold. A further reported finding was that TCR beta sequences accurately predicted the HLA-A and HLA-B alleles for most subjects in the first cohort. In vitro tests confirmed that a few of the cytomegalovirus-associated TCR beta chains recognize cytomegalovirus antigens. The cohort was sequenced for TCR beta chains only, and without alpha or paired-chain data the features that could be detected were limited. The study listed 164 TCR beta chains as associated with cytomegalovirus. HLA typing was unavailable for some donors at each locus, so association tests used only the typed subset. The classifier was reported to diagnose cytomegalovirus status with high specificity and sensitivity in both the original and validation cohorts. According to a later genetic analysis, donors in an Asian-associated ancestry cluster had fewer N-insertions in productive TCRs than the approximately 650-donor mean. Specific HLA alleles were associated with around 18,000 TCR beta sequences at a false discovery rate of 0.05 in a later analysis. Seventeen rarely observed V segments, including chromosome 9 orphons, were excluded from the earlier analysis of approximately 500 of the donors because counts were too low. The only immune exposure information available for the cohort was CMV serostatus. Correlated functional status among segregating V segments might reflect linkage disequilibrium, but an unknown experimental factor could not be ruled out. The 87-base-pair reads could not distinguish some IMGT-functional V segments, including TRBV6-2 and TRBV6-3, so those segments were excluded. According to the authors, the approach could potentially be generalized to other disease states and immunological phenotypes. An association between a missense DCLRE1C variant and V-gene and J-gene trimming of TCR beta chains was found in a later genetic analysis and replicated in an independent cohort.

Preparation of the library involved the immunoSEQ multiplex PCR assay. For the multiplex PCR, a mixture combining 60 forward primers for TCR Vbeta segments and 13 reverse primers for TCR Jbeta segments was used. The CDR3 region of rearranged TCR beta genes was amplified from genomic DNA with a multiplex PCR assay. The amplified TCR beta libraries were sequenced on the Illumina HiSeq System as 87-base-pair reads. The paper's data handling went like this. Across the roughly 700 repertoires, a later analysis counted approximately 83 million unique TCR beta chains, around 10 million of which were shared by at least two donors. A nearest-neighbor algorithm error-corrected the raw reads and collapsed the reads into unique sequences, merging closely related sequences to remove PCR and sequencing errors. To assign V, D and J gene segments, CDR3 sequences were aligned to IMGT reference sequences. Each retained sequence needed at least a six-nucleotide match to both a V gene segment and a J gene segment. Rearrangements were classified as productive when the CDR3 lacked stop codons and remained in frame with V and J, and all other rearrangements were classified as non-productive. Following IMGT convention, CDR3 was defined as the stretch from the second conserved V-encoded cysteine to the conserved J-encoded phenylalanine. Sequences without an unambiguous match to a single V gene segment were excluded from the earlier analysis of several hundred of the donors. In an earlier analysis of several hundred of the donors, a V segment was called functional when productive rearrangements were above 56.7%, and segregating when the standard deviation between donors exceeded 5%. A statistical classification framework was built for diagnosing cytomegalovirus status from the catalog of TCR beta chain sequences. In a later analysis, TCR nucleotide sequences were compared against IMGT/GENE-DB human TR gene sequences so that V and J genes could be assigned. In a later analysis, CDR3 sequences and most-parsimonious VDJ recombination scenarios were assigned using the TCRdist pipeline. In a later analysis, each TCR beta chain was defined by its CDR3 amino acid sequence together with its V-gene family, and reads without a unique V-gene family were excluded. In a later analysis, fewer than 600 highly shared, low-generation-probability nucleotide sequences were removed to address suspected cross-contamination and a sequencing artifact. In a later analysis, a clonal expansion index for each public chain was calculated from normalized within-repertoire ranks of inferred template counts. In a later analysis, generation probabilities were computed with a VDJ recombination model fitted to out-of-frame rearrangements, and the resulting probabilities were checked against IGoR. A later analysis scored TCR-TCR, TCR-HLA and TCR-CMV co-occurrence with hypergeometric tests, applying a repertoire-size bias correction to TCR pairs. False discovery rates were estimated in a later analysis by permuting HLA or CMV assignments 20 times. A later analysis grouped co-occurring TCRs with DBSCAN, adding TCRdist sequence similarity when clustering within HLA-allele-positive subsets. Repertoires with fewer than 30,000 or more than 120,000 public chains, plus five repertoires with anomalous nucleotide sharing, were excluded from co-occurrence clustering. TCRdb provides this immuneACCESS table in a form limited to in-frame rearrangements. Some clones are lacking; in checked studies, under half of them reflect an unresolved V gene, and why the rest are absent is not known. V and J calls and clone size are copied from that table; D and trimming were computed from the DNA. In all, the sample holds roughly 99,000 clones, and 81% of those were seen once. The ten largest make up 2% to 2.5% of the sample.

Note on this clone: Its antigen is unknown. No base quality information exists; no much larger clone differs at one position.

The chain joins TRBV5-1 to TRBJ2-5, and 10 junction bases match TRBD2. The receptor's source is a man aged 25-40 years in good health and CMV-seronegative. Material for sequencing was PBMCs. CDR3 sequence: CASSLNSGGRETQYF. The DNA sequence is as follows: TGCGCCAGCAGCTTGAATAGCGGGGGGCGGGAGACCCAGTACTTC.